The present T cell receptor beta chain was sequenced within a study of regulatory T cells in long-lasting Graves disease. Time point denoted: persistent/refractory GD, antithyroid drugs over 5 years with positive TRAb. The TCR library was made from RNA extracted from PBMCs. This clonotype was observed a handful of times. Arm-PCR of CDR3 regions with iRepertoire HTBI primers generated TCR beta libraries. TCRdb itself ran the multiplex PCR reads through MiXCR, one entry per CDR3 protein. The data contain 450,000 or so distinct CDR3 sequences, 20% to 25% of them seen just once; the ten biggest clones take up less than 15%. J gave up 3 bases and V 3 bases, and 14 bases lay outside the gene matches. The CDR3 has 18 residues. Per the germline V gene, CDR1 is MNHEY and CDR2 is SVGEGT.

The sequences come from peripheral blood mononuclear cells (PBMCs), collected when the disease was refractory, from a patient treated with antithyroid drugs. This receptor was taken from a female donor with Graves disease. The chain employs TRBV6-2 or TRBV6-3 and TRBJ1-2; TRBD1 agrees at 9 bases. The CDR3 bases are TGTGCCAGCAGTTATCTTCGACGGGGGGACAGGGTCGACTATGGCTACACCTTC. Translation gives CASSYLRRGDRVDYGYTF.